A selection of T cell receptor beta chains follows, all from one sample in a study of human T cells and chemical hapten exposure. TCRdb itself ran the RACE reads through MiXCR, one entry per CDR3 protein. The table lists about 190,000 distinct CDR3 sequences, more than 20% of them singletons. This specimen was whole blood, taken in connection with sensitization to the hapten diphenylcyclopropenone (DPC). Receptor source: a woman aged 35 to 49 with alopecia areata. Some clones in this sample may be carry-over from other donors' samples. The conserved cysteine and the conserved F or W are not part of the CDR3 here.

V gene,CDR3 protein
TRBV4-3,ASSQDVSTDQPQH
TRBV6-5,ASSYSQGTGELF
TRBV9,ASSVEVGNEQF
TRBV29-1,SVVGLAGAYEQY
TRBV7-9,ASSPPGLAGTEEQF
TRBV7-2,ASSLRVLAGANVLT
TRBV7-9,ASSQLDGQY
TRBV6-6,ASRSGQGDQPQH
TRBV7-2,ASSPRTGYEQY
TRBV6-5,ASSLRDRDNSPLH
TRBV20-1,SANRRGSPPISYEQY
TRBV28,ASGLQGDTEAF
TRBV7-2,ASSLDVQGNQPQH
TRBV12-3/TRBV12-4,ASSLIAEQF
TRBV3-1,ASSRGTDSYEQY
TRBV13,ASSPTPNGELF
TRBV28,ASSYGGDGEGSAQH
TRBV6-5,ASRAVY
TRBV20-1,SARPSGIRVETQY
TRBV4-2,ASSQDLSGSSYEQY
TRBV28,ASSFTAGRETQY
TRBV4-3,ASSQDRENTEAF
TRBV4-3,ASSPMDGSNQPQH
TRBV27,ASSSRTAKLTENIQY
TRBV28,ASSPSRQPPYEQY
TRBV6-5,ASSMTGSDTQY
TRBV6-2/TRBV6-3,ASSYYRTELNTEAF
TRBV4-2,ASSQELSTDTQY
TRBV3-1,ASSQVLNEQF
TRBV5-4,ASSVDRVDGSPLH
TRBV2,ASSERGQGRTGELF
TRBV9,ASSVRGRTNEKLF
TRBV29-1,SAETQGYEQY
TRBV9,ASSGTGTGGETQY
TRBV28,ASSPFLGLASNNEQF
TRBV4-2,ASSGRENYGYT
TRBV7-9,ASSLEAWRGNEQF
TRBV12-3/TRBV12-4,ASSARLDNEQF
TRBV20-1,SARGTSQESPDTQY
TRBV6-1,ASSEVRVIAGNTIY
TRBV3-1,ASSQEDNSPLH
TRBV12-3/TRBV12-4,ASSLGTDEAF
TRBV28,ASSSHGRARSYNEQF
TRBV12-3/TRBV12-4,ASSFGQTEAF
TRBV20-1,SAREDTTGRYSNQPQH
TRBV6-5,ASSYSTQSGANVLT
TRBV7-9,ASSLRLNEQF
TRBV20-1,SARAPGQGANNSPLH
TRBV6-1,ASSEEGRGYGYT
TRBV27,ASSRDRETQY
TRBV20-1,SARAEDGNQPQH
TRBV9,ASSPLSSSTGELF
TRBV5-1,ASSSSLAVADTQY
TRBV6-2/TRBV6-3,ASSLTGSSSYNEQF
TRBV13,ASSPNGGQTIYGYT
TRBV7-2,ASSTGQGITGELF
TRBV6-1,ASSETAGANYGYT